These T cell receptor beta chains were read from a single sample in a study of blood T cell repertoires in COVID-19. TCRdb's table, derived via immunoSEQ multiplex PCR, lists solely in-frame clones and lacks some. The table records 85,000 to 100,000 clones, roughly 76% of them present only once. Sequencing was performed on peripheral blood. Source of these receptors: a man aged 80 or over with COVID-19, enrolled during active disease. Each CDR3 is given with its conserved first and last residue. A D gene is named only where the DNA matches it firmly. Rows may omit the clone size; those that give it use once, few, many or a size class.

clone size | J gene | V gene | D gene | CDR3 protein | CDR3 DNA
. | TRBJ1-1 | TRBV15 | . | CATSRGLMNTEAFF | TGTGCCACCAGCAGGGGACTGATGAACACTGAAGCTTTCTTT
. | TRBJ2-3 | TRBV15 | . | CATSRGDNQGTDTQYF | TGTGCCACCAGCAGAGGTGACAACCAGGGGACAGATACGCAGTATTTT
. | TRBJ2-1 | TRBV7-2 | . | CASSLDPSSYNEQFF | TGTGCCAGCAGCTTAGATCCCAGCTCCTACAATGAGCAGTTCTTC
once | TRBJ2-3 | TRBV11-3 | . | CASSPGGRWDTQYF | TGTGCCAGCAGCCCCGGTGGGAGATGGGATACGCAGTATTTT
. | TRBJ2-7 | TRBV7-2 | . | CASSSPTGLPYF | TGTGCCAGCAGCTCCCCGACAGGCCTGCCGTACTTC
. | TRBJ1-1 | TRBV9 | TRBD1 | CASSFQGGNTEAFF | TGTGCCAGCAGCTTTCAGGGGGGGAACACTGAAGCTTTCTTT
. | TRBJ1-1 | TRBV19 | . | CASTSGAKMAEAFF | TGTGCCAGTACGTCAGGGGCGAAAATGGCTGAAGCTTTCTTT
. | TRBJ2-7 | TRBV6-6 | . | CASSYSKPGFREQYF | TGTGCCAGCAGTTACTCGAAACCAGGGTTCCGCGAGCAGTACTTC
. | TRBJ2-5 | TRBV11-1 | TRBD1 | CASAGGDRGSETQYF | TGTGCCAGCGCGGGTGGGGACAGGGGGTCGGAGACCCAGTACTTC
. | TRBJ2-1 | TRBV27 | TRBD2 | CASSPGLHNEQFF | TGTGCCAGCAGTCCGGGACTACACAATGAGCAGTTCTTC
. | TRBJ2-7 | TRBV6-5 | . | CASSYSRLPGIEQYF | TGTGCCAGCAGTTACTCACGTCTTCCCGGGATCGAGCAGTACTTC
. | TRBJ1-2 | TRBV29-1 | . | CSVGQDYGYTF | TGCAGCGTGGGGCAGGACTATGGCTACACCTTC
. | TRBJ1-1 | TRBV6-5 | . | CASEKGGRTEAFF | TGTGCCAGCGAGAAGGGGGGGAGGACTGAAGCTTTCTTT
. | TRBJ2-3 | TRBV10-1 | . | CASSESGLRDTQYF | TGCGCCAGCAGTGAGTCTGGGCTCCGAGATACGCAGTATTTT
. | TRBJ1-2 | TRBV3-1/TRBV3-2 | TRBD1 | CASRQGGYGYTF | TGTGCCAGCAGACAGGGGGGCTATGGCTACACCTTC
. | TRBJ1-4 | TRBV6-1 | . | CASSEAQRTNEKLFF | TGTGCCAGCAGTGAAGCCCAGCGAACTAATGAAAAACTGTTTTTT
. | TRBJ2-5 | TRBV11-2 | TRBD2 | CASSFSAGYGETQYF | TGTGCCAGCAGCTTCTCAGCGGGGTATGGGGAGACCCAGTACTTC
. | TRBJ2-3 | TRBV7-3 | TRBD1 | CASSLTTGLRADTQYF | TGTGCCAGCAGCTTAACGACAGGGTTGAGGGCAGATACGCAGTATTTT
. | TRBJ2-2 | TRBV6-6 | . | CASSYSSDRHTGELFF | TGTGCCAGCAGTTACTCGTCGGACAGACACACCGGGGAGCTGTTTTTT
. | TRBJ2-1 | TRBV2 | TRBD2 | CASSEIGLAGSGEQFF | TGTGCCAGCAGTGAAATAGGACTAGCGGGATCGGGTGAGCAGTTCTTC
. | TRBJ2-5 | TRBV5-6 | TRBD2 | CASSLAVAGVETQYF | TGTGCCAGCAGCTTGGCGGTCGCGGGAGTGGAGACCCAGTACTTC
few | TRBJ1-2 | TRBV27 | . | CASSLSQGYGYTF | TGTGCCAGCAGTTTATCACAGGGCTATGGCTACACCTTC
. | TRBJ1-1 | TRBV2 | . | CASSVGGPGANTEAFF | TGTGCCAGCAGTGTGGGGGGGCCGGGGGCGAACACTGAAGCTTTCTTT
. | TRBJ1-2 | TRBV30 | TRBD1 | CACRLGTGRETF | TGTGCCTGCCGCCTAGGGACAGGCCGCGAAACCTTC
once | TRBJ1-1 | TRBV6-5 | . | CASSPGSNTEAFF | TGTGCCAGCAGTCCGGGGTCCAACACTGAAGCTTTCTTT
few | TRBJ1-2 | TRBV6-2/TRBV6-3 | . | CASSYPDSYGYTF | TGTGCCAGCAGTTACCCGGACAGCTATGGCTACACCTTC
once | TRBJ2-1 | TRBV15 | TRBD2 | CATCQGRGEYNEQFF | TGTGCCACATGCCAAGGGCGGGGGGAATACAATGAGCAGTTCTTC
. | TRBJ1-4 | TRBV10-2 | TRBD1 | CASSETGGSEKLFF | TGCGCCAGCAGTGAAACAGGGGGAAGTGAAAAACTGTTTTTT
. | TRBJ2-3 | TRBV4-1 | . | CASSQEWTDTDTQYF | TGCGCCAGCAGCCAAGAATGGACAGACACAGATACGCAGTATTTT
. | TRBJ1-6 | TRBV19 | . | CASSSARGNSPLHF | TGTGCCAGTAGTTCGGCCCGGGGGAATTCACCCCTCCACTTT
. | TRBJ1-4 | TRBV6-6 | TRBD1 | CASNPSWDRNNEKLFF | TGTGCCAGCAATCCAAGTTGGGACAGGAACAATGAAAAACTGTTTTTT
. | TRBJ1-1 | TRBV5-1 | . | CASSFRVLNTEAFF | TGCGCCAGCAGCTTTCGGGTCCTGAACACTGAAGCTTTCTTT
once | TRBJ1-6 | TRBV9 | TRBD1 | CASSVADRGNSPLHF | TGTGCCAGCAGCGTAGCCGACAGGGGGAATTCACCCCTCCACTTT
. | TRBJ1-2 | TRBV19 | TRBD1 | CASSIQGTGANYGYTF | TGTGCCAGTAGTATACAGGGGACAGGGGCAAACTATGGCTACACCTTC
. | TRBJ1-3 | TRBV29-1 | TRBD1 | CSVEWTGLGGNTIYF | TGCAGCGTTGAATGGACAGGGCTAGGAGGAAACACCATATATTTT
few | TRBJ2-1 | TRBV19 | TRBD1 | CASSIYGTGGNEQFF | TGTGCCAGTAGTATCTACGGGACAGGGGGCAATGAGCAGTTCTTC
. | TRBJ2-5 | TRBV30 | TRBD1 | CAWSVKLTGGSETQYF | TGTGCCTGGAGTGTAAAGTTGACAGGGGGTAGTGAGACCCAGTACTTC
. | TRBJ1-6 | TRBV4-2 | TRBD1 | CASSQLQGDNSPLHF | TGTGCCAGCAGCCAACTTCAGGGGGATAATTCACCCCTCCACTTT
. | TRBJ2-7 | TRBV19 | TRBD2 | CASSISGGTSEQYF | TGTGCCAGTAGTATTAGCGGGGGCACGTCGGAGCAGTACTTC
. | TRBJ2-1 | TRBV7-2 | TRBD2 | CASSDRLAVNEQFF | TGTGCCAGCAGCGACCGACTAGCGGTCAATGAGCAGTTCTTC
. | TRBJ1-1 | TRBV7-2 | . | CASSLFRNEAFF | TGTGCCAGCAGCTTATTCAGGAATGAAGCTTTCTTT
few | TRBJ1-1 | TRBV5-1 | . | CASSSPTSNTEAFF | TGCGCCAGCAGCTCGCCAACTTCGAACACTGAAGCTTTCTTT
. | TRBJ2-7 | TRBV4-3 | TRBD1 | CASSSNQGVGEQYF | TGCGCCAGCAGTTCAAACCAGGGGGTTGGAGAGCAGTACTTC
. | TRBJ2-7 | TRBV7-2 | . | CASSLGLLSGFEQYF | TGTGCCAGCAGCTTAGGACTCCTCTCGGGGTTCGAGCAGTACTTC
. | TRBJ2-1 | TRBV7-2 | TRBD1 | CASSPPGTGGYNEQFF | TGTGCCAGCAGCCCCCCCGGGACAGGTGGGTACAATGAGCAGTTCTTC
. | TRBJ1-3 | TRBV25-1 | . | CASSEGETGGNTIYF | TGTGCCAGCAGTGAAGGGGAAACGGGGGGAAACACCATATATTTT